This T cell receptor (beta chain) derives from a study of blood T cell repertoires in COVID-19. Those enrolled, adults aged about 18 to 89 years, came from roughly 22 US areas. Participant-given clinical history determined each cohort assignment. Before being deemed recovered, Cohort 3 donors had two negative PCRs, clearance, or symptom resolution. The V gene's germline CDR1 is GTSNPN and CDR2 SVGIG (reference sequence). The CDR3 runs 12 residues. V was clipped by 2 bases and J by 10 bases; unmatched bases: 4. Per the study methods: Quantification of nucleated cells was approximated via reference gene primer amplification. Clones were sequenced by immunoSEQ multiplex PCR, and TCRdb holds only the in-frame ones, with some missing. From that table come the V and J calls and clone size; the DNA was used to work out D and trimming. This table has approximately 360,000 clones, roughly 87% appearing once.

Material for sequencing was PBMCs or T cells enriched from blood (not recorded which). The receptor was isolated from a woman between 50 and 59 years old who had recovered from COVID-19. The chain employs TRBV30 and TRBJ2-1; 8 nucleotides agree with TRBD2. CDR3 nucleotide sequence: TGTGCCTGGAGTTCAACGGGGGGGGAGCAGTTCTTC. This codes for CAWSSTGGEQFF. Based on the CDR3 plus reference TRBV30 and TRBJ2-1, the full variable domain is SQTIHQWPATLVQPVGSPLSLECTVEGTSNPNLYWYRQAAGRGLQLLFYSVGIGQISSEVPQNLSASRPQDRQFILSSKKLLLSDSGFYLCAWSSTGGEQFFGPGTRLTVL.